A single sample gave rise to the 2 T cell receptor beta chains below, sequenced in a study of OX40 agonist ivuxolimab in advanced cancers. The library was produced with the immunoSEQ multiplex PCR assay. In TCRdb, the immuneACCESS table is reduced to in-frame sequences with V and J assigned. These tables do not hold every clone; where another copy was compared, an unresolved V gene accounts for under half, and the others remain unexplained. The sample table holds about 68,000 clones, of which approximately 87% were seen once. Of the sample, 0.68% falls within the top ten clones. The input for sequencing was CD4+ or CD8+ T cells sorted from blood, taken in a trial of the OX40 agonist ivuxolimab. The receptor source for this set is an adult with an advanced solid tumor such as melanoma, head and neck, liver or kidney cancer.

The chain links TRBV19 to TRBJ1-2; D is ambiguous. There are 16 residues in the CDR3. Germline CDR1 LNHDA, CDR2 SQIVND (reference sequence). The germline V and J ends were trimmed by 4 bases and 1 base, with 16 bases remaining between them. In DNA, the CDR3 is TGTGCCAGTAGTACCCGGTCGGCCAGAGATAACTATGGCTACACCTTC. It translates to CASSTRSARDNYGYTF.

This CDR3 reads CASSLQRGDTDTQYF. In DNA, the CDR3 is TGCGCCAGCAGCTTGCAGCGGGGGGACACAGATACGCAGTATTTT. The chain has TRBV5-1 and TRBJ2-3, with TRBD2 matching over 9 bases. This CDR3 is built from 15 residues. V lost 1 base to trimming and J lost 2 bases; unmatched junction nucleotides: 2. Germline V lookup: CDR1 SGHRS, CDR2 YFSETQ.